This T cell receptor (beta chain) was documented in a study of shared clonotypes between healthy human individuals. Study information: Participating donors consisted of two women and a few men aged 18 to 49. Plates per donor: three CD4 naive, three CD4 memory, two CD8 naive, one CD8 memory.

Naive CD8 isolation took CD45RO-negative cells positively selected for CCR7 and excluded terminally differentiated effector memory CD45RA+ cells. Participating donors were healthy, HIV-negative adults free of recent acute infections or vaccinations. Trimming cost V 2 bases and J 5 bases, with 10 bases left between them. The CDR3 has 13 residues. Germline-derived CDR1 and CDR2 are MDHEN and SYDVKM. Replicate PCRs from sorted subsets contained approximately 200 ng DNA, which is 31,000 or so T cell genomes. Profiled with immunoSEQ multiplex PCR; TCRdb holds only in-frame clones, not every one. Of about 2 million clones listed, less than 95% are singletons. This clone was detected only once.

What was sequenced was naive CD8+ T cells sorted from blood. The gene calls are TRBV28 and TRBJ2-7, with unresolved D. This receptor was taken from a man aged 18 to 35 in good health. Here the CDR3 reads CASSLIEGHEQYF. CDR3 nucleotides: TGTGCCAGCAGTTTAATCGAAGGACACGAGCAGTACTTC.